This TCR beta chain was recorded in a study of cytomegalovirus exposure and HLA in healthy donors (TCRdb year 2017). Notes on the research overall: An earlier analysis of 550 to 700 of the donors reported approximately 300 Gb of sequence data and more than 90 million unique TCR beta sequences from about 180 million T cells. Among the roughly 380 genotyped donors, around 81% belonged to the genetic ancestry cluster associated with self-reported Caucasian donors. All discovery cohort repertoires had been generated using a single sequencing platform. Rather than drawing on any new phenotypic data, the later analysis identified candidate immune exposures from TCR beta sequences and the way those sequences occurred across donors. To study patterns of TCR occurrence, a later analysis re-analyzed previously published TCR beta repertoires from around 660 donors and added high-resolution HLA genotyping. The study combined high-throughput TCR immunosequencing, statistical association of individual TCRs with disease status, and machine learning to predict cytomegalovirus infection status. Donor age, sex, ethnicity and CMV serostatus were collected together with the repertoire data. Typing coverage differed by locus: A, B, C, DRB1 and DQB1 were typed in roughly 629-640 donors, DQA1 in 522, DPA1 in around 580, and DPB1 in just under 490. Roughly five DR-DQ haplotypes were handled as single units for association and clustering, since linkage in the cohort was strong. Around 320 gigabases of sequencing data and tens of millions of unique TCR sequences were included in an early release covering under 650 HLA-typed donors. The aim of the study was to test whether cataloging public T cell receptors could identify signatures of past pathogen exposure. The study used immunosequencing to profile the T cell repertoires of 600 to 850 subjects and linked those repertoires to cytomegalovirus serostatus. Along with the approximately 700-subject first cohort, a separate validation cohort of approximately 110 different subjects was used. Across some 400 genotyped donors of the cohort, an average of roughly 200,000 unique TCR beta nucleotide sequences per donor were sequenced, and approximately 19% of those sequences were non-productive. HLA typing included class I and class II loci at four-digit resolution. Genome-wide SNP genotypes for about 60% of the roughly 700 donors were used in a later genetic analysis, which treated that subset as a discovery cohort. An earlier analysis of approximately 640 of the donors applied high-throughput TCR beta sequencing to assess whether each TCR beta V gene segment acted as functional or pseudogenic.

The sample holds a few counts of this clone. The antigen it binds to is not known. No base quality values were provided; no much bigger clone lies one nucleotide off. What the authors observed across the whole study: Compared with equally common non-associated chains, HLA-associated TCR beta chains in a later analysis were more clonally expanded and had lower generation probabilities. Several of the top co-occurrence clusters appeared to be linked to parvovirus B19, influenza, CMV and Epstein-Barr virus, according to a later analysis. Because HLA typing was missing for some donors at each locus, association tests included only the typed subset. Correlated functional status among segregating V segments might be attributable to linkage disequilibrium, but an unknown experimental factor could not be ruled out. Specific HLA alleles were associated with roughly 16,000 TCR beta sequences at a false discovery rate of 0.05 in a later analysis. In an earlier analysis of 587 of the donors, most TCR beta V segments appeared in productive rearrangements about 90% or about 30% of the time, broadly matching IMGT annotations. The study gave a list of 150 to 200 TCR beta chains associated with cytomegalovirus. Assigning TCR associations to individual alleles was difficult when HLA alleles, especially DR and DQ, strongly co-occurred. The classifier was reported to diagnose cytomegalovirus status with high specificity and sensitivity in both the original cohort and the validation cohort. In vitro tests confirmed that a few of the cytomegalovirus-associated TCR beta chains recognize cytomegalovirus antigens. Roughly uniform sequencing depth across donors was assumed in presence/absence analyses, although this assumption may not hold. Immune exposure information for the cohort was limited to CMV serostatus. Compared with the 666-donor mean, donors in an Asian-associated ancestry cluster had fewer N-insertions in productive TCRs, according to a later genetic analysis. A further reported finding was that TCR beta sequences accurately predicted the HLA-A and HLA-B alleles for most subjects in the first cohort. In a later analysis, most CMV-associated TCR beta chains were found to appear HLA-restricted, with HLA associations seemingly driven largely by CMV exposure. Because the 87-base-pair reads could not distinguish some IMGT-functional V segments, including TRBV6-2 and TRBV6-3, those segments were excluded. Because counts were too low, approximately 15 rarely observed V segments, including chromosome 9 orphons, were excluded from the earlier analysis of under 650 of the donors. It was suggested by the authors that the approach could potentially be generalized to other disease states and immunological phenotypes. A cluster of highly shared sequence variants was judged likely to represent a technical artifact of the sequencing pipeline. Most TCR sequences were observed very rarely across donors, whereas some public TCRs were present in many individuals. In this cohort, only TCR beta chains were sequenced, and detectable features were limited by the absence of alpha or paired-chain data. In a later analysis, the rate of TCR association differed among HLA loci, with DRB1 alleles having the most associated TCRs and HLA-C alleles having the fewest. V-gene and J-gene trimming of TCR beta chains was associated with a missense DCLRE1C variant in a later genetic analysis, and the association was replicated in an independent cohort.

Library preparation was by the immunoSEQ multiplex PCR assay. The multiplex PCR relied on a mix of 60 forward primers for TCR Vbeta segments and 13 reverse primers for TCR Jbeta segments. A multiplex PCR assay on genomic DNA amplified the CDR3 region of rearranged TCR beta genes. The amplified TCR beta libraries were sequenced on the Illumina HiSeq System as 87-base-pair reads. The authors' analysis ran thus. A later analysis tallied around 87 million unique TCR beta chains across the approximately 670 repertoires, and approximately 9.9 million of those chains were shared by two or more donors. A nearest-neighbor algorithm error-corrected the raw reads and collapsed the reads into unique sequences, merging closely related sequences to remove PCR and sequencing errors. Alignment of CDR3 sequences to IMGT reference sequences was used to assign V, D and J gene segments. For a sequence to be retained, a match of at least six nucleotides was required to both a V gene segment and a J gene segment. A rearrangement counted as productive if the CDR3 had no stop codons and remained in frame with V and J, and every other rearrangement counted as non-productive. Following IMGT convention, CDR3 was defined as the stretch from the second conserved V-encoded cysteine up to the conserved J-encoded phenylalanine. The earlier analysis of approximately 590 of the donors excluded any sequence lacking an unambiguous match to a single V gene segment. In an earlier analysis of 587 of the donors, V segments were called functional above 56.7% productive rearrangements and were called segregating when the between-donor standard deviation exceeded 5%. A statistical classification framework was built for diagnosing cytomegalovirus status from the catalog of TCR beta chain sequences. V and J gene assignment, in a later analysis, came from comparing TCR nucleotide sequences with IMGT/GENE-DB human TR gene sequences. In a later analysis, CDR3 sequences and most-parsimonious VDJ recombination scenarios were assigned using the TCRdist pipeline. A later analysis defined each TCR beta chain by its CDR3 amino acid sequence plus V-gene family, and excluded reads lacking a unique V-gene family. To address suspected cross-contamination and a sequencing artifact, a later analysis removed some 620 highly shared, low-generation-probability nucleotide sequences. In a later analysis, a clonal expansion index was calculated for each public chain from normalized within-repertoire ranks of inferred template counts. In a later analysis, generation probabilities were computed with a VDJ recombination model fitted to out-of-frame rearrangements, and the resulting probabilities were checked against IGoR. A later analysis scored TCR-TCR, TCR-HLA and TCR-CMV co-occurrence with hypergeometric tests, applying a repertoire-size bias correction to TCR pairs. False discovery rates were estimated in a later analysis by permuting HLA or CMV assignments 20 times. A later analysis grouped co-occurring TCRs with DBSCAN, adding TCRdist sequence similarity when clustering within HLA-allele-positive subsets. For co-occurrence clustering, repertoires with fewer than 30,000 or more than 120,000 public chains were excluded, along with a handful of repertoires with anomalous nucleotide sharing. TCRdb stores this immuneACCESS table with in-frame sequences only. Part of the clones is absent; in the studies checked, under half of the shortfall reflects unresolved V genes, and no reason is known for the rest. The DNA gave D and trimming, while V, J and clone size come from that table. For this sample there are about 150,000 clones; around 80% appear just once. The ten largest clones add up to under 2% of the sample.

Counted from cysteine to phenylalanine, this CDR3 has 14 amino acids. Left in the record is the CDR3 DNA by itself, 42 bases read in frame from the first base. A distance of 9 bases separates the germline ends of V and J, which lose 3 bases and 3 bases respectively. Sequences SEHNR (CDR1) and FQNEAQ (CDR2) are obtained from the germline V gene (reference sequence). In total, 666 healthy bone marrow donors made up the cohort. Cohort members were all nominally healthy when sampled, although unrecorded immune exposures were likely present. The donor tested CMV seropositive and was one of the 289 seropositive cohort members. Every donor gave a peripheral blood sample, and the peripheral blood mononuclear cells from that sample were used for TCR beta sequencing. The Qiagen DNeasy Blood Extraction Kit was used to extract genomic DNA from the blood cell samples.

The sequenced sample consisted of PBMCs. The chain employs TRBV7-9 and TRBJ1-3, and the D gene may be TRBD1, 5 bases matching. This receptor was identified in a female donor in good health and CMV-seropositive. The CDR3 corresponds to CASSFGGLGNTIYF. DNA sequence: TGTGCCAGCAGCTTTGGGGGACTTGGAAACACCATATATTTT.